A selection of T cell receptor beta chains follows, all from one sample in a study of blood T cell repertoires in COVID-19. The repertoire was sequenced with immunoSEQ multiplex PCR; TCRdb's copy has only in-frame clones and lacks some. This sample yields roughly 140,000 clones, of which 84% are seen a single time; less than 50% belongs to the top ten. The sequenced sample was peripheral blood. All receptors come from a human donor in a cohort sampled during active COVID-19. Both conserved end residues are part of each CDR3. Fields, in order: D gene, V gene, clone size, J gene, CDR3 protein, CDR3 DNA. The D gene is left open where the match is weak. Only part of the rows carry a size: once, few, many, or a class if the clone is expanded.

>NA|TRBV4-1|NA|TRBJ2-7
CASSQSWPSSYEQYF
TGCGCCAGCAGCCAATCCTGGCCAAGCTCCTACGAGCAGTACTTC
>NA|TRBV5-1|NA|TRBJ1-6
CASSLEGGNSPLHF
TGCGCCAGCAGCTTGGAAGGGGGTAATTCACCCCTCCACTTT
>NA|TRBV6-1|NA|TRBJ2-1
CASSDPPGEIYNEQFF
TGTGCCAGCAGTGACCCCCCAGGGGAAATCTACAATGAGCAGTTCTTC
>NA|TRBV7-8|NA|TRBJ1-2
CASSPTSRPGGYTF
TGTGCCAGCAGCCCAACCTCACGCCCGGGGGGCTACACCTTC
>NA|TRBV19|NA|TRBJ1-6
CASTDSSNSPLHF
TGTGCCAGTACGGACAGTAGTAATTCACCCCTCCACTTT
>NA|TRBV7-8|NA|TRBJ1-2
CASSLGQGHGYTF
TGTGCCAGCAGCTTAGGGCAGGGCCATGGCTACACCTTC
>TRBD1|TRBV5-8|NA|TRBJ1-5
CASSGRTGGGGQPQHF
TGTGCCAGCAGCGGCCGGACAGGGGGCGGGGGTCAGCCCCAGCATTTT
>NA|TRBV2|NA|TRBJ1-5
CASSELGALSNQPQHF
TGTGCCAGCAGTGAGCTGGGAGCTCTTAGCAATCAGCCCCAGCATTTT
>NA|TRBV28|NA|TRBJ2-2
CASSSGGELFF
TGTGCCAGCAGTTCGGGTGGGGAGCTGTTTTTT
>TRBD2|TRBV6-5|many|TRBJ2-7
CASSWTSDTYEQYF
TGTGCCAGCAGTTGGACTAGCGACACCTACGAGCAGTACTTC
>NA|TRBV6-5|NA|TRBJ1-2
CASRDGQTIYGYTF
TGTGCCAGCAGGGACGGACAGACTATATATGGCTACACCTTC
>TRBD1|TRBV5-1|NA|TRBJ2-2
CASSLWRDRGTGELFF
TGCGCCAGCAGCCTTTGGCGGGACAGGGGGACCGGGGAGCTGTTTTTT
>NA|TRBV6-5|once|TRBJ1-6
CASSYLTVNNSPLHF
TGTGCCAGCAGTTACCTTACAGTAAATAATTCACCCCTCCACTTT
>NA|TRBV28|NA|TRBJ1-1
CASSPTLLGAGTEAFF
TGTGCCAGCAGCCCGACTTTGTTGGGGGCAGGCACTGAAGCTTTCTTT
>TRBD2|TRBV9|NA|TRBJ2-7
CASNRGSREGYEQYF
TGTGCCAGCAACCGCGGGAGCCGGGAGGGATACGAGCAGTACTTC